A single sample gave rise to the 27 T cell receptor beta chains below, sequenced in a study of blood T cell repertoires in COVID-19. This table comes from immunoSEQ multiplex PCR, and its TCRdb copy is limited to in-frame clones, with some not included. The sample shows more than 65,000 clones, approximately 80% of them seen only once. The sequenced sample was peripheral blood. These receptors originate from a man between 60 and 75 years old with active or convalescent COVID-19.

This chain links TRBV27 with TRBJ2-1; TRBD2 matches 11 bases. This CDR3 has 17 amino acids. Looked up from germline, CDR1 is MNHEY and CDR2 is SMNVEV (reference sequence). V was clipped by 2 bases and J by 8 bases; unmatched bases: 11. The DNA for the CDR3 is TGTGCCAGCAGTTTACCTAGCGGGGGGACTAGTGGGGATGAGCAGTTCTTC. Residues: CASSLPSGGTSGDEQFF.

The CDR3 nucleotides read TGTGCCAGCAGTTACCGTCAGGGGGACCCTATCGAGACCCAGTACTTC. As protein: CASSYRQGDPIETQYF. The J gene is TRBJ2-5, the V gene TRBV6-2 or TRBV6-3; 7 bases line up with TRBD1. The junction had 11 bases not matched to a gene; V was cut back by 2 bases and J by 5 bases. Per germline, CDR1 MNHEY and CDR2 SVGEGT. This CDR3 is built from 16 residues.

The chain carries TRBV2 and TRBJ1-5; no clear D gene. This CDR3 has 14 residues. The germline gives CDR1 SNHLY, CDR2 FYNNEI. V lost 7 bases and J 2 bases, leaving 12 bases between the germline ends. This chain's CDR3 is CASKSWQGNQPQHF. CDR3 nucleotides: TGTGCCAGCAAAAGTTGGCAGGGCAATCAGCCCCAGCATTTT.

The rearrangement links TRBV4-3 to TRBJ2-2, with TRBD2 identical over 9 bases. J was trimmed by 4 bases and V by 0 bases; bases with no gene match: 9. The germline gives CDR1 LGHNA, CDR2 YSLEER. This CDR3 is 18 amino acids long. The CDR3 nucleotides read TGCGCCAGCAGCCAAGATGCCCGACTAGCGGCTCTCACCGGGGAGCTGTTTTTT. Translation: CASSQDARLAALTGELFF.

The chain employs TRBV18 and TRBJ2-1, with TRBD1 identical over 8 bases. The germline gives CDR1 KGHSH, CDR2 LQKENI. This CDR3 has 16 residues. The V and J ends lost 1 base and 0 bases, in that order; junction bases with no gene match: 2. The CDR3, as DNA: TGTGCCAGCTCACCACTGGGGACAGGCTCCTACAATGAGCAGTTCTTC. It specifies CASSPLGTGSYNEQFF.

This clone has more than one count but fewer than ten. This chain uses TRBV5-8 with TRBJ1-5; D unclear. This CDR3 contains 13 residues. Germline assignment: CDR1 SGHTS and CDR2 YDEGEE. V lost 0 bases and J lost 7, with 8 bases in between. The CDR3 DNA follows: TGTGCCAGCAGCTTGGGGCTCGAACAGCCCCAGCATTTT. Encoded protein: CASSLGLEQPQHF. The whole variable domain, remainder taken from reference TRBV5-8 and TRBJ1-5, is EAGVTQSPTHLIKTRGQQATLRCSPISGHTSVYWYQQALGLGLQFLLWYDEGEERNRGNFPPRFSGRQFPNYSSELNVNALELEDSALYLCASSLGLEQPQHFGDGTRLSIL.

The CDR3: CASSLEALGPYEQYF. The CDR3 nucleotides are TGTGCCAGCAGCTTAGAAGCGTTAGGCCCCTACGAGCAGTACTTC. The chain is built from TRBV7-2 and TRBJ2-7; no clear D. CDR3 length: 15 residues. V was cut by 1 base and J by 2 bases, with 12 bases left in between. Germline V gene data show CDR1 as SGHTA and CDR2 as FQGNSA.

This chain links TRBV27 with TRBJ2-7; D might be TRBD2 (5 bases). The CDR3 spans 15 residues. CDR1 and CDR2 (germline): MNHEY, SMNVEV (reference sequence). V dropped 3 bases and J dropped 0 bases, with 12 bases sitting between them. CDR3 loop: CASSFSAPPSYEQYF. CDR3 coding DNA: TGTGCCAGCAGTTTTAGCGCCCCACCCTCCTACGAGCAGTACTTC.

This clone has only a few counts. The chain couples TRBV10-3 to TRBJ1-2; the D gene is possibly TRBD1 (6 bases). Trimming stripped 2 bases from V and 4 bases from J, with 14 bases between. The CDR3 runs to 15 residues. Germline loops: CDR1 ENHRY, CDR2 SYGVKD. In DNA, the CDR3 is TGTGCCATCAGTGAGGGGGGGGCTTTCCTCTATGGCTACACCTTC. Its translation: CAISEGGAFLYGYTF.

CDR3 coding DNA: TGCGCCAGCAGCCAACCTGGGACAGTCGAGAATGAGCAGTTCTTC. Protein: CASSQPGTVENEQFF. The chain uses TRBV4-3 and TRBJ2-1, with TRBD1 matching over 7 bases. Germline CDR1 and CDR2: LGHNA and YSLEER. The CDR3 consists of 15 residues. Losses at the gene ends were 2 bases for V and 7 bases for J; bases not matched to a gene: 8.

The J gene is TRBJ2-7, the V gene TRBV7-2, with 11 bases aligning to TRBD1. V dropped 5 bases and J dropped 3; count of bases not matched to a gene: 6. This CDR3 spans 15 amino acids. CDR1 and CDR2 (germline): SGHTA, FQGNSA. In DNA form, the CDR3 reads TGTGCCAGCAGCGTCGGACAGGGGGCGGGCTACGAGCAGTACTTC. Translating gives CASSVGQGAGYEQYF. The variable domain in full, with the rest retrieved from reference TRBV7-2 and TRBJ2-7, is GAGVSQSPSNKVTEKGKDVELRCDPISGHTALYWYRQSLGQGLEFLIYFQGNSAPDKSGLPSDRFSAERTGGSVSTLTIQRTQQEDSAVYLCASSVGQGAGYEQYFGPGTRLTVT.

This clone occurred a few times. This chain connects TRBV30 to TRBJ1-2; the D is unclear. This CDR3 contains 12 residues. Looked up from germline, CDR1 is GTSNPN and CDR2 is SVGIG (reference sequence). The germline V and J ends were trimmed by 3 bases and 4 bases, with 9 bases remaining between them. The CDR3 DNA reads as TGTGCCTGGAGCGCTGTGGCCTATGGCTACACCTTC. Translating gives CAWSAVAYGYTF.

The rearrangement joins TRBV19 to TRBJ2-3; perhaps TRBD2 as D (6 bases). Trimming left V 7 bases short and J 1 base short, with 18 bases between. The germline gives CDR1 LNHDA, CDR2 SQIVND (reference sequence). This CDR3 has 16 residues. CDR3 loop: CASIPPPGTRTDTQYF. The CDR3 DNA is TGTGCCAGTATCCCCCCTCCCGGGACTCGCACAGATACGCAGTATTTT.

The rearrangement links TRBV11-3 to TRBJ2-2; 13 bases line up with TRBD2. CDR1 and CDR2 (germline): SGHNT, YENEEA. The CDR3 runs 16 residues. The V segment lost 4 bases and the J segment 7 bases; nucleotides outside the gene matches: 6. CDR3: CASSSKGTSGVGELFF. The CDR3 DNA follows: TGTGCCAGCAGCTCCAAAGGGACTAGCGGGGTCGGGGAGCTGTTTTTT.

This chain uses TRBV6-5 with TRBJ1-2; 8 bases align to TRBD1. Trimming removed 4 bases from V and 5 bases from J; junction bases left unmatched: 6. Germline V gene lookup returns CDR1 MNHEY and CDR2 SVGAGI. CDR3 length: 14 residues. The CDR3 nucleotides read TGTGCCAGCAGTTCCGGGACAGGAGCATATGGCTACACCTTC. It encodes CASSSGTGAYGYTF.

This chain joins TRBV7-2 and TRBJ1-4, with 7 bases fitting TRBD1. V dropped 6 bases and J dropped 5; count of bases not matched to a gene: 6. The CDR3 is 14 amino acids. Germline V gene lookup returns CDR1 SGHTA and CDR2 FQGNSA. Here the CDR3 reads CASRPRDSNEKLFF. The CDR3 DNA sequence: TGTGCCAGCAGACCCCGGGACAGCAATGAAAAACTGTTTTTT.

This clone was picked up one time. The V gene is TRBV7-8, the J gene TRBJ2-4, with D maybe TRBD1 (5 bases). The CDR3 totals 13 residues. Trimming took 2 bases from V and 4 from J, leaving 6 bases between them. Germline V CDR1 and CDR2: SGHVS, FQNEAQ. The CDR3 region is CASSLQGKNIQYF. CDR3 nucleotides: TGTGCCAGCAGCTTACAGGGTAAAAACATTCAGTACTTC.

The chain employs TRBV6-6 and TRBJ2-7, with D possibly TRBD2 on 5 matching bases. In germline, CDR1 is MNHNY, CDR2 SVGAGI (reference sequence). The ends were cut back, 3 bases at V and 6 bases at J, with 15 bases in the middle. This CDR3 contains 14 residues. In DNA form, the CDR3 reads TGTGCCAGCAGTTATCTCGAGGGATCCACCGAGCAGTACTTC. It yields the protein CASSYLEGSTEQYF.

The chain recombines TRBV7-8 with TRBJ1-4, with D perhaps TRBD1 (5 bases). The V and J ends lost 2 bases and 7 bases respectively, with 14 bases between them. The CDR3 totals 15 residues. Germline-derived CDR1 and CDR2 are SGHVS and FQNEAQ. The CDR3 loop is CASSLHWGRLEKLFF. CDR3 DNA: TGTGCCAGCAGCTTACACTGGGGCAGGCTTGAAAAACTGTTTTTT.

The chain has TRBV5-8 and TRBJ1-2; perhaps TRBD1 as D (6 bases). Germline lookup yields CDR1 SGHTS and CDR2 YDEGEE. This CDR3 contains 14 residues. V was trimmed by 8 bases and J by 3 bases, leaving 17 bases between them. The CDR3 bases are TGTGCCAGTTCTACAGGGCGAGGCGACTATGGCTACACCTTC. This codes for CASSTGRGDYGYTF. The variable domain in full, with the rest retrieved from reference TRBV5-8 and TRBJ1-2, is EAGVTQSPTHLIKTRGQQATLRCSPISGHTSVYWYQQALGLGLQFLLWYDEGEERNRGNFPPRFSGRQFPNYSSELNVNALELEDSALYLCASSTGRGDYGYTFGSGTRLTVV.

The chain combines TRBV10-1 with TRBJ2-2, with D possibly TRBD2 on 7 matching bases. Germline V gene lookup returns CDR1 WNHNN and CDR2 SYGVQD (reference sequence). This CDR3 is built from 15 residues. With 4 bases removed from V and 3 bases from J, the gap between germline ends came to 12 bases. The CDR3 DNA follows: TGCGCCAGCAGTGCTCGGGGGGCTGACACCGGGGAGCTGTTTTTT. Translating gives CASSARGADTGELFF.

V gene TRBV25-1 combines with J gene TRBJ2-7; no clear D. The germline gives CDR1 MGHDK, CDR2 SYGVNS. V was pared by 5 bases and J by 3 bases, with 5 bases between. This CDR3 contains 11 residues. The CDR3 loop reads CASSFSYEQYF. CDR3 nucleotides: TGTGCCAGCAGTTTCAGCTACGAGCAGTACTTC.

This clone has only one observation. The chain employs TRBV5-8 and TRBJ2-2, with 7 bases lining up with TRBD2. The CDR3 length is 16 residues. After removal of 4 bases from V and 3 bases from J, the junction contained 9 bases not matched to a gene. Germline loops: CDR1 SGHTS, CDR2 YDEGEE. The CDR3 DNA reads TGTGCCAGCAGCCGGAATTGGGGGGGAGACACCGGGGAGCTGTTTTTT. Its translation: CASSRNWGGDTGELFF.

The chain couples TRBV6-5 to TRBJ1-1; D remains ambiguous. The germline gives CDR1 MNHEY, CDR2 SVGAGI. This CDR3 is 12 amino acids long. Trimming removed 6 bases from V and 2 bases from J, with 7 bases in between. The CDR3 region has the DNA TGTGCCAGCAGCGTGGGCAACACTGAAGCTTTCTTT. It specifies CASSVGNTEAFF.

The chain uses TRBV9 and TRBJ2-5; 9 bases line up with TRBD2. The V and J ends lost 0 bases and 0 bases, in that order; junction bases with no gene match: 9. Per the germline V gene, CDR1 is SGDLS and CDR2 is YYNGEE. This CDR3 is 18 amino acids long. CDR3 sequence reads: CASSVGGGDTRNQETQYF. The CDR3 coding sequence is TGTGCCAGCAGCGTAGGCGGGGGGGACACCCGAAACCAAGAGACCCAGTACTTC.

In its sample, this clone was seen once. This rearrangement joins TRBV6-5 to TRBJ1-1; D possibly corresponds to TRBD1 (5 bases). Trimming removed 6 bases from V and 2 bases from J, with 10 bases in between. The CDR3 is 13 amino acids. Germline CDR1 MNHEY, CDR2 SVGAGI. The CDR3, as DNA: TGTGCCAGCAGCCGGGGGGTTAACACTGAAGCTTTCTTT. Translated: CASSRGVNTEAFF.

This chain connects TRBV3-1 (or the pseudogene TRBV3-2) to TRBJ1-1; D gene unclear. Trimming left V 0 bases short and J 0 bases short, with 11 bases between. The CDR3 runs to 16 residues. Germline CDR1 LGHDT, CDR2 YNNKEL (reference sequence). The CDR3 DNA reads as TGTGCCAGCAGCCAAGAATCGTCAGTAATGAACACTGAAGCTTTCTTT. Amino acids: CASSQESSVMNTEAFF.